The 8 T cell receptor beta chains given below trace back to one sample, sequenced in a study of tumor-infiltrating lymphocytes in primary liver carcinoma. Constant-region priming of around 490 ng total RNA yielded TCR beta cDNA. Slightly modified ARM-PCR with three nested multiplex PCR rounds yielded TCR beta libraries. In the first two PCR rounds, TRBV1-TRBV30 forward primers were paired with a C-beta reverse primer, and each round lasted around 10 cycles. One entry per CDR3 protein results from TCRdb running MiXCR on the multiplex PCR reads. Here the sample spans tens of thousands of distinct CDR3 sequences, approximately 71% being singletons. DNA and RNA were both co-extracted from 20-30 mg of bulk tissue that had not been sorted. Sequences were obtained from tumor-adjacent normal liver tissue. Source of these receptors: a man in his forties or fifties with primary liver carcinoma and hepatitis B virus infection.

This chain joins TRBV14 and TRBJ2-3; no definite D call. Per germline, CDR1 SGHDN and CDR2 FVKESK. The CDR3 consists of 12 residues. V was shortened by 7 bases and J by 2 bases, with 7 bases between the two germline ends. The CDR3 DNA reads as TGTGCCAGCACCAAAACCACAGATACGCAGTATTTT. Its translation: CASTKTTDTQYF.

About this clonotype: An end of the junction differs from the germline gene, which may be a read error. CDR3 nucleotides: TGTGCCAGCAGTTACGACGGGGGGCTAGATACCCAGTGCTTC. Residues: CASSYDGGLDTQCF. The chain carries TRBV6-6 and TRBJ2-5; D might be TRBD2 (7 bases). The CDR3 extends over 14 amino acids. Per the germline V gene, CDR1 is MNHNY and CDR2 is SVGAGI (reference sequence).

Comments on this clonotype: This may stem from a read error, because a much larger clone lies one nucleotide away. CDR3 loop: CTSGLSQADTQYF. CDR3 nucleotide sequence: TGCACCAGCGGCTTGTCTCAAGCAGATACGCAGTATTTT. The chain carries TRBV5-1 and TRBJ2-3; D is perhaps TRBD2 (5 bases). The germline V gene has CDR1 SGHRS and CDR2 YFSETQ. The CDR3 is 13 residues long.

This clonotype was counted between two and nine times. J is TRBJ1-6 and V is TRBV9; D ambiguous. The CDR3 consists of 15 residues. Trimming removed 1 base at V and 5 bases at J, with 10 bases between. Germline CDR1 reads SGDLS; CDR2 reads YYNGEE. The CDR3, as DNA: TGTGCCAGCAGCGTATCCGGACTGAATAATTCACCCCTCCACTTT. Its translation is CASSVSGLNNSPLHF.

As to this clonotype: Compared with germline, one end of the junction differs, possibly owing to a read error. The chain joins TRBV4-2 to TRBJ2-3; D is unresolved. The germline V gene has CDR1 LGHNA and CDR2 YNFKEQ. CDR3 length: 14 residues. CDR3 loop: CVSRQGNSADTQYF. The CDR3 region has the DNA TGCGTCAGCCGCCAAGGAAATTCGGCAGATACGCAGTATTTT.

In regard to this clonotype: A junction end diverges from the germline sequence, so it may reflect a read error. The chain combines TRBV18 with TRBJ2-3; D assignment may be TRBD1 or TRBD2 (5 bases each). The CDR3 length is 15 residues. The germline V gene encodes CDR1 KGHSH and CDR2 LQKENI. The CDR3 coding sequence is TGTGCTAGCTCATCAACGGGGCCCCGGACAGATACGCAGTATTTT. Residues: CASSSTGPRTDTQYF.

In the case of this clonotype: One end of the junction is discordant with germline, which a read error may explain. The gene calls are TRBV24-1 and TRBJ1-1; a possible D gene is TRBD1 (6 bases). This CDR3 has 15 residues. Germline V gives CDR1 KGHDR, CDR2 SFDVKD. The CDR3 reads CATRGVGAENTEAFF. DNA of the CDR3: TGCGCCACCAGAGGTGTGGGGGCGGAGAACACTGAAGCTTTCTTT.

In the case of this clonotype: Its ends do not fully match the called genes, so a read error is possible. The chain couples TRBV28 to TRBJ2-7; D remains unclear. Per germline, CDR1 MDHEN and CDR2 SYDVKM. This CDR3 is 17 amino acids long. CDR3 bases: TGTGCCAGCAGCCCCTCAGAACGATCCCTCACGGCCTACGAGCAGTGCTTC. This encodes CASSPSERSLTAYEQCF.